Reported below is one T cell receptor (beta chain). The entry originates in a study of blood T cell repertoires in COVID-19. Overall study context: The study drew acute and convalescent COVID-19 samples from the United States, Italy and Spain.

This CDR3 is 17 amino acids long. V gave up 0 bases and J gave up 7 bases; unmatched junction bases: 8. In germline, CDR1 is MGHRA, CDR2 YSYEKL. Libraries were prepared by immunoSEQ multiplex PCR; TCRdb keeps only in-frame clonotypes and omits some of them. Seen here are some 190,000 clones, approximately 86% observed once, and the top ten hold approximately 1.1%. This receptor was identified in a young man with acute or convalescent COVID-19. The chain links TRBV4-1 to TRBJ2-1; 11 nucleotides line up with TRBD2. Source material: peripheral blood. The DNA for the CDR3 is TGCGCCAGCAGCCAAGATCCTGGACTAGCGGGCCCGAATGAGCAGTTCTTC. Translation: CASSQDPGLAGPNEQFF.